These 15 T cell receptor beta chains share one sample of origin, sequenced in a study of cytomegalovirus exposure and HLA in healthy donors. The table came from immunoSEQ multiplex PCR; TCRdb's copy has only in-frame clones and leaves some out. The repertoire has some 64,000 clones, about 97% of them found once; the top ten carry about 1.5%. The source material was PBMCs. These receptors were obtained from a woman aged 18-29 years in good health and CMV-seropositive.

The chain couples TRBV7-3 to TRBJ2-3; 10 positions agree with TRBD1. V shed 5 bases and J 3 bases; nucleotides not matched to a gene: 2. The CDR3 loop spans 14 amino acids. The germline CDR1 and CDR2 sequences are SGHTA and FQGTGA. The CDR3 region has the DNA TGTGCCAGCAGCCAGGGACAGGGGACAGATACGCAGTATTTT. It encodes CASSQGQGTDTQYF.

The rearrangement joins TRBV5-1 to TRBJ1-1; D is undetermined. With 0 bases removed from V and 6 bases from J, the gap between germline ends came to 15 bases. The germline V gene has CDR1 SGHRS and CDR2 YFSETQ. The CDR3 is 15 amino acids. CDR3 protein: CASSLGLETTSEAFF. The CDR3 DNA follows: TGCGCCAGCAGCTTGGGCTTGGAGACGACGTCTGAAGCTTTCTTT. Using reference TRBV5-1 and TRBJ1-1 for the parts outside the CDR3, the full variable domain is KAGVTQTPRYLIKTRGQQVTLSCSPISGHRSVSWYQQTPGQGLQFLFEYFSETQRNKGNFPGRFSGRQFSNSRSEMNVSTLELGDSALYLCASSLGLETTSEAFFGQGTRLTVV.

The J gene is TRBJ2-2, the V gene TRBV25-1; D unresolved. The CDR3 has 13 amino acids. V was clipped by 3 bases and J by 6 bases, with 8 bases between them. Germline CDR1 reads MGHDK; CDR2 reads SYGVNS. DNA of the CDR3: TGTGCCAGCAGTGACCCCAATGCCGGGGAGCTGTTTTTT. It is translated as CASSDPNAGELFF.

To note about this clone: Germline and junction disagree at one end, which may indicate a read error. The V and J genes are TRBV29-1 and TRBJ1-2; TRBD1 aligns across 9 bases. The length of the CDR3 is 14 residues. Germline V gene lookup returns CDR1 SQVTM and CDR2 ANQGSEA. The CDR3 protein is CSVEGQGYGYGYTF. The CDR3 DNA is TGCAGCGTCGAAGGACAGGGGTATGGCTATGGCTACACCTTC.

The chain combines TRBV15 with TRBJ1-1, with D perhaps matching TRBD1 (6 bases). Germline V gene sequence: CDR1 LNHNV, CDR2 YYDKDF (reference sequence). The CDR3 totals 14 residues. The V and J ends lost 3 bases and 4 bases respectively, with 12 bases between them. CDR3: CATSRTRGATEAFF. Here the CDR3 DNA reads TGTGCCACCAGCAGGACCAGGGGAGCCACTGAAGCTTTCTTT.

The genes are TRBV6-5 and TRBJ2-7; D is perhaps TRBD1 (6 bases). Trimming took 6 bases from V and 4 from J, leaving 13 bases between them. Germline CDR1 and CDR2: MNHEY and SVGAGI. The CDR3 sequence is 13 residues long. This CDR3 reads CASRPPGVYEQYF. Written as DNA, the CDR3 is TGTGCCAGCAGACCCCCAGGGGTGTACGAGCAGTACTTC.

The chain uses TRBV27 and TRBJ1-2, with D possibly being TRBD1 (6 bases). From germline, CDR1 is MNHEY and CDR2 SMNVEV (reference sequence). V dropped 4 bases and J dropped 3 bases, with 15 bases sitting between them. This CDR3 contains 15 residues. The CDR3 region is CASSSTQGFDYGYTF. Written as DNA, the CDR3 is TGTGCCAGCAGTTCAACACAGGGTTTTGACTATGGCTACACCTTC.

The chain's CDR3 is CASSISTGEETQYF. CDR3 DNA sequence: TGTGCCAGCAGCATATCGACAGGGGAAGAGACCCAGTACTTC. The V and J genes are TRBV9 and TRBJ2-5, with 8 bases lining up with TRBD1. The V and J ends lost 4 bases and 3 bases, in that order; junction bases with no gene match: 5. The CDR3 length is 14 residues. Germline V lookup: CDR1 SGDLS, CDR2 YYNGEE.

The chain links TRBV30 to TRBJ2-2, with D possibly being TRBD2 (5 bases). This CDR3 is 13 amino acids long. Germline lookup yields CDR1 GTSNPN and CDR2 SVGIG (reference sequence). V was pared by 2 bases and J by 5 bases, with 9 bases between. For the CDR3, the DNA is TGTGCCTGGAGTTCTGGCGGGACCGGGGAGCTGTTTTTT. Its translation is CAWSSGGTGELFF.

V gene TRBV6-1 combines with J gene TRBJ1-1, with 9 bases aligning to TRBD1. This CDR3 spans 14 amino acids. Germline V gives CDR1 MNHNS, CDR2 SASEGT. Trimming cost V 6 bases and J 3 bases; bases outside gene matches: 5. This chain's CDR3 is CASRNRGQDTEAFF. DNA for the CDR3: TGTGCCAGCAGAAACAGGGGGCAAGACACTGAAGCTTTCTTT.

This chain uses TRBV7-9 with TRBJ1-3; perhaps TRBD1 as D (6 bases). Germline V gives CDR1 SEHNR, CDR2 FQNEAQ (reference sequence). V dropped 6 bases and J dropped 4 bases, with 16 bases sitting between them. This CDR3 is 15 amino acids long. The CDR3 spells CASSFTSGGGNTIYF. CDR3 in DNA: TGTGCCAGCAGTTTTACTTCGGGGGGCGGAAACACCATATATTTT.

The genes are TRBV28 and TRBJ2-2; TRBD1 aligns across 8 bases. V lost 6 bases to trimming and J lost 6 bases; unmatched junction nucleotides: 3. The CDR3 covers 13 residues. CDR1 is MDHEN, CDR2 SYDVKM, per germline. The CDR3 sequence is CASRSRGPGELFF. The CDR3, as DNA: TGTGCCAGCAGGAGCAGGGGGCCCGGGGAGCTGTTTTTT.

V usage is TRBV19 and J usage is TRBJ1-5; D perhaps matches TRBD1 (6 bases). Trimming shortened V by 6 bases and J by 7 bases, and 19 bases separated the two germline ends. The germline gives CDR1 LNHDA, CDR2 SQIVND (reference sequence). CDR3 length: 15 amino acids. CDR3 in DNA: TGTGCCAGTAGCATAAGCACAGGGAACTTCCAGCCCCAGCATTTT. Amino acids: CASSISTGNFQPQHF.

The chain combines TRBV6-5 with TRBJ1-2; TRBD1 might be the D (6 bases). The CDR3 length is 13 residues. Deletions cut 5 bases from V and 4 bases from J, with 11 bases between. From germline, CDR1 is MNHEY and CDR2 SVGAGI. The CDR3 is CASSLTGLYGYTF. The CDR3 nucleotides read TGTGCCAGCAGTCTTACAGGGCTCTATGGCTACACCTTC.

This clone has only a few counts. V and J are TRBV27 and TRBJ1-1, with TRBD1 identical over 7 bases. V shed 0 bases and J 4 bases; nucleotides not matched to a gene: 11. Germline loops: CDR1 MNHEY, CDR2 SMNVEV (reference sequence). CDR3 length: 17 amino acids. CDR3 loop: CASSLSAGGEGGTEAFF. The CDR3 DNA is TGTGCCAGCAGTTTATCGGCAGGGGGAGAGGGGGGCACTGAAGCTTTCTTT.